These 18 T cell receptor beta chains came from one sample sequenced in a study of T cell responses to AZD1222 COVID-19 vaccine. Libraries were prepared by immunoSEQ multiplex PCR; TCRdb keeps only in-frame clonotypes and omits some of them. The sample has under 200,000 clones, about nine tenths seen once; the top ten hold about 1.4%. The sample was peripheral blood, taken on day 0 of AZD1222 vaccination. These TCRs come from an adult in good health.

The rearrangement links TRBV6-1 to TRBJ1-3, with D possibly matching TRBD1 (5 bases). The CDR3 covers 16 residues. V lost 2 bases and J lost 7, with 18 bases in between. CDR1 and CDR2 from the germline V gene are MNHNS and SASEGT. The CDR3 region is CASSESAWTTGNTIYF. As DNA, the CDR3 is TGTGCCAGCAGTGAAAGCGCCTGGACAACGGGGAACACCATATATTTT.

This rearrangement joins TRBV7-9 to TRBJ1-5; tentatively, D is TRBD1 (5 bases). The CDR3 spans 16 residues. The germline V gene has CDR1 SEHNR and CDR2 FQNEAQ (reference sequence). The V and J ends lost 1 base and 6 bases respectively, with 16 bases between them. DNA of the CDR3: TGTGCCAGCAGCTTAGGTCCCGGGGGGAAAGGTCAGCCCCAGCATTTT. Translated, it gives CASSLGPGGKGQPQHF.

The rearrangement joins TRBV4-1 to TRBJ2-1; TRBD2 matches at 9 bases. With V trimmed by 0 bases and J by 1 base, 4 bases remained unmatched. CDR3 length equals 17 residues. The germline V gene encodes CDR1 MGHRA and CDR2 YSYEKL. The CDR3 nucleotides read TGCGCCAGCAGCCAAGACCCCACTAGCGGGTCCTACAATGAGCAGTTCTTC. Translating it yields CASSQDPTSGSYNEQFF.

The chain has TRBV7-8 and TRBJ1-5, with TRBD1 identical over 9 bases. Unmatched junction bases numbered 8, after V lost 5 bases and J lost 6 bases. The CDR3 is made up of 15 amino acids. Per the germline V gene, CDR1 is SGHVS and CDR2 is FQNEAQ. The CDR3 is CASSPYRTGVQPQHF. The DNA of the CDR3 is TGTGCCAGCAGCCCCTACCGGACAGGGGTTCAGCCCCAGCATTTT.

The chain carries TRBV19 and TRBJ1-6, with 7 nucleotides matching TRBD1. The J segment lost 7 bases and the V segment lost 3 bases, leaving 6 bases of the junction unmatched. Germline V CDR1 and CDR2: LNHDA, SQIVND (reference sequence). The CDR3 sequence is 15 residues long. DNA for the CDR3: TGTGCCAGTAGTATTGGGGACAGCAGCAATTCACCCCTCCACTTT. Residues: CASSIGDSSNSPLHF.

This clone was detected only a few times. The V and J genes are TRBV3-1 (or the pseudogene TRBV3-2) and TRBJ1-3; D unresolved. This CDR3 spans 15 amino acids. The germline V gene encodes CDR1 LGHDT and CDR2 YNNKEL (reference sequence). Trimming cost V 4 bases and J 4 bases, with 14 bases left between them. The CDR3 nucleotides are TGTGCCAGCAGCCTCAGCTCGGAGGGCGGAAACACCATATATTTT. It specifies CASSLSSEGGNTIYF.

V usage is TRBV7-9 and J usage is TRBJ2-2; TRBD2 might be the D (5 bases). The CDR3 totals 12 residues. Germline lookup yields CDR1 SEHNR and CDR2 FQNEAQ (reference sequence). V lost 5 bases to trimming and J lost 9 bases, with 10 bases between them. The CDR3 here is CASSMGERELFF. DNA of the CDR3: TGTGCCAGCAGCATGGGAGAAAGGGAGCTGTTTTTT. Full variable domain (outside the CDR3, taken from reference TRBV7-9 and TRBJ2-2): DTGVSQNPRHKITKRGQNVTFRCDPISEHNRLYWYRQTLGQGPEFLTYFQNEAQLEKSRLLSDRFSAERPKGSFSTLEIQRTEQGDSAMYLCASSMGERELFFGEGSRLTVL.

The chain is built from TRBV10-2 and TRBJ1-2; 7 bases fit TRBD1. The V and J ends lost 4 bases and 4 bases, in that order; junction bases with no gene match: 0. The CDR3 loop spans 12 amino acids. In germline, CDR1 is WSHSY, CDR2 SAAADI. CDR3 in amino acids: CASSGDSYGYTF. CDR3 DNA: TGCGCCAGCAGTGGGGACAGCTATGGCTACACCTTC.

The chain couples TRBV29-1 to TRBJ1-2, with a weak D call TRBD1 (5 bases). CDR3 length equals 15 residues. Germline V lookup: CDR1 SQVTM, CDR2 ANQGSEA. Trimming left V 0 bases short and J 0 bases short, with 11 bases between. Here the CDR3 reads CSVEDRGPANYGYTF. DNA of the CDR3: TGCAGCGTTGAAGATCGGGGCCCCGCTAACTATGGCTACACCTTC.

This chain links TRBV6-2 or TRBV6-3 with TRBJ1-5; no clear D. Germline V gives CDR1 MNHEY, CDR2 SVGEGT. The CDR3 length is 13 residues. V dropped 2 bases and J dropped 6 bases, with 8 bases sitting between them. In DNA, the CDR3 is TGTGCCAGCAGTTACGAAGGGATTCAGCCCCAGCATTTT. It is translated as CASSYEGIQPQHF.

The V gene is TRBV12-3 or TRBV12-4, the J gene TRBJ1-2; D not resolved. The CDR3 is 13 amino acids. Trimming stripped 6 bases from V and 0 bases from J, with 8 bases between. The CDR3 here is CASSRRTNYGYTF. In DNA form, the CDR3 reads TGTGCCAGCAGCCGTAGAACTAACTATGGCTACACCTTC.

The chain is built from TRBV7-8 and TRBJ1-3; 8 positions match TRBD1. CDR3 size: 16 residues. Trimming removed 3 bases from V and 7 bases from J; junction bases left unmatched: 11. Germline V gives CDR1 SGHVS, CDR2 FQNEAQ. CDR3 in DNA: TGTGCCAGCAGCTTCAGACAGGGGCGCCCGGGCAACACCATATATTTT. It translates to CASSFRQGRPGNTIYF.

The V and J genes are TRBV7-8 and TRBJ2-5; the match to TRBD2 covers 8 bases. Germline V gene lookup returns CDR1 SGHVS and CDR2 FQNEAQ. J gave up 5 bases and V 1 base, and 12 bases lay outside the gene matches. The CDR3 contains 17 residues. DNA for the CDR3: TGTGCCAGCAGCTTAGGCCCCTCCGGGACTAGTACTGAGACCCAGTACTTC. This translates into CASSLGPSGTSTETQYF.

This chain uses TRBV5-1 with TRBJ1-3, with D unresolved. The CDR3 sequence is 14 residues long. The V gene's germline CDR1 is SGHRS and CDR2 YFSETQ. With 2 bases removed from V and 0 bases from J, the gap between germline ends came to 6 bases. The DNA for the CDR3 is TGCGCCAGCAGCTTATCAAGCTCTGGAAACACCATATATTTT. The encoded protein is CASSLSSSGNTIYF.

The chain joins TRBV30 to TRBJ1-2; TRBD1 matches 7 bases. Looked up from germline, CDR1 is GTSNPN and CDR2 is SVGIG (reference sequence). The CDR3 has 12 amino acids. J gave up 7 bases and V 5 bases, and 7 bases lay outside the gene matches. The CDR3 protein is CAWGPTGVGYTF. CDR3 in DNA: TGTGCCTGGGGCCCCACAGGGGTTGGCTACACCTTC.

This clone has only one observation. The gene calls are TRBV6-5 and TRBJ1-4; D is perhaps TRBD1 (5 bases). Germline CDR1 is MNHEY and CDR2 is SVGAGI. This CDR3 is 14 amino acids long. Trimming left V 8 bases short and J 0 bases short, with 10 bases between. Here the CDR3 reads CASSGQATNEKLFF. The CDR3, as DNA: TGTGCCAGCTCCGGACAAGCAACTAATGAAAAACTGTTTTTT.

This clone turned up a few times. The chain uses TRBV7-2 and TRBJ2-7, with D perhaps assigned TRBD1 or TRBD2 (5 bases each). Trimming cost V 4 bases and J 3 bases, with 10 bases left between them. The CDR3 length is 13 residues. The germline gives CDR1 SGHTA, CDR2 FQGNSA. The CDR3: CASSSGPSYEQYF. DNA for the CDR3: TGTGCCAGCAGCTCGGGACCGAGCTACGAGCAGTACTTC.

The chain is built from TRBV5-1 and TRBJ1-5; 9 nucleotides align to TRBD1. CDR1 and CDR2 (germline): SGHRS, YFSETQ. V dropped 4 bases and J dropped 6; count of bases not matched to a gene: 5. This CDR3 has 14 residues. This chain's CDR3 is CASSPATGGQPQHF. The CDR3 DNA reads TGCGCCAGCAGCCCCGCGACAGGGGGTCAGCCCCAGCATTTT.